Listed here is a single T cell receptor beta chain. Germline and junction disagree at one end, which may indicate a read error. This CDR3 is built from 14 residues. Germline CDR1 is SGHRS and CDR2 is YFSETQ. Both 60 Vbeta primers and 13 Jbeta primers went into the PCR. Produced via immunoSEQ multiplex PCR; TCRdb's table is partial and in-frame only. The sample yields over 80,000 clones, around 80% seen once. The sample belongs to a study of cytomegalovirus exposure and HLA in healthy donors. The genes are TRBV5-1 and TRBJ2-1; 8 positions agree with TRBD2. Sequencing used PBMCs. The TCR comes from a man between 35 and 55 years old in good health and CMV-seropositive. The CDR3 bases are TGCGCCAGCAGCTTGCAGCGGGAGTACAATGAGCAGCTCTTC. Amino acid sequence: CASSLQREYNEQLF.